These 18 T cell receptor beta chains came from one sample sequenced in a study of blood T cell repertoires in COVID-19. Profiling relied on immunoSEQ multiplex PCR, and the TCRdb table lists in-frame clones only, not all of them. The sample has 250,000 to 300,000 clones; around nine tenths are singletons. Material for sequencing was peripheral blood. The receptors were gathered from a woman aged 40 to 49 who had recovered from COVID-19.

The chain employs TRBV18 and TRBJ2-1, with TRBD2 matching 9 bases. Germline V lookup: CDR1 KGHSH, CDR2 LQKENI. The CDR3 totals 16 residues. Germline trimming cut 2 bases from V and 6 bases from J; bases unmatched to any gene: 8. The CDR3 spells CASSPSAGGAGNEQFF. Here the CDR3 DNA reads TGTGCCAGCTCACCATCTGCGGGAGGGGCGGGCAATGAGCAGTTCTTC.

The CDR3 is CASSIGGTSSGETQYF. CDR3 DNA sequence: TGTGCCAGTAGTATAGGGGGGACTAGCAGTGGTGAGACCCAGTACTTC. This sequence joins TRBV19 and TRBJ2-5, with 9 bases matching TRBD2. The CDR3 sequence is 16 residues long. The germline CDR1 and CDR2 sequences are LNHDA and SQIVND (reference sequence). After removal of 1 base from V and 5 bases from J, the junction contained 8 bases not matched to a gene.

The V call is TRBV12-5, the J call TRBJ2-7, with 7 bases fitting TRBD1. The germline V gene encodes CDR1 LGHNT and CDR2 FRNRAP. The CDR3 extends over 16 amino acids. The ends lost 5 bases at V and 2 bases at J; junction bases unmatched: 12. CDR3 bases: TGTGCTAGTGGTCCACCCAGGGACAGCCGGCCCTACGAGCAGTACGTC. Protein product: CASGPPRDSRPYEQYV.

V and J are TRBV27 and TRBJ1-3, with TRBD1 identical over 8 bases. V dropped 6 bases and J dropped 8; count of bases not matched to a gene: 12. The V gene's germline CDR1 is MNHEY and CDR2 SMNVEV (reference sequence). The CDR3 extends over 15 amino acids. The CDR3 here is CASRAGTGRGDTIYF. As DNA, the CDR3 is TGTGCCAGCAGAGCCGGGACAGGCCGAGGAGACACCATATATTTT.

The chain carries TRBV2 and TRBJ2-5; TRBD1 agrees at 10 bases. This CDR3 is 14 amino acids long. With 6 bases clipped from V and 3 bases from J, the junction kept 4 bases outside the gene matches. The germline V gene encodes CDR1 SNHLY and CDR2 FYNNEI. CDR3 loop: CASSWDRGKETQYF. CDR3 nucleotide sequence: TGTGCCAGCAGCTGGGACAGGGGTAAAGAGACCCAGTACTTC.

This chain joins TRBV5-8 and TRBJ1-5; TRBD1 aligns across 9 bases. V shed 1 base and J 10 bases; nucleotides not matched to a gene: 6. There are 14 residues in the CDR3. The V gene's germline CDR1 is SGHTS and CDR2 YDEGEE. CDR3 DNA: TGTGCCAGCAGCTTGAACAGGGGGCGCGGACCCCAGCATTTT. Protein product: CASSLNRGRGPQHF.

The V call is TRBV30, the J call TRBJ2-7; TRBD2 matches 10 bases. J lost 3 bases, V lost 1 base, and 3 bases had no gene match. Germline V gene sequence: CDR1 GTSNPN, CDR2 SVGIG (reference sequence). The CDR3 extends over 14 amino acids. CDR3 in amino acids: CAWSGLAGLYEQYF. CDR3 coding DNA: TGTGCCTGGAGTGGACTAGCGGGCCTCTACGAGCAGTACTTC.

The chain has TRBV4-3 and TRBJ2-1; possible D gene TRBD2, 6 bases. The CDR3 has 13 residues. Germline V gene lookup returns CDR1 LGHNA and CDR2 YSLEER. V lost 1 base and J 8 bases, leaving 9 bases between the germline ends. CDR3 protein: CASSQGWGDEQFF. The CDR3 coding sequence is TGCGCCAGCAGCCAAGGTTGGGGGGATGAGCAGTTCTTC.

The chain uses TRBV6-1 and TRBJ2-1, with TRBD2 matching 7 bases. The CDR3 runs 14 residues. V shed 5 bases and J 7 bases; nucleotides not matched to a gene: 8. Germline V CDR1 and CDR2: MNHNS, SASEGT. CDR3 bases: TGTGCCAGCAGTTCCAACTTACTAGCGAATGAGCAGTTCTTC. It is translated as CASSSNLLANEQFF.

About this clone itself: This same CDR3 is encoded by further DNA sequences in the sample. The chain is built from TRBV9 and TRBJ2-1; tentatively, D is TRBD1 (5 bases). V gave up 2 bases and J gave up 4 bases, with 7 bases separating them. In germline, CDR1 is SGDLS, CDR2 YYNGEE. The CDR3 runs 13 residues. The CDR3 DNA reads TGTGCCAGCAGCGTTGCAGGGTACAATGAGCAGTTCTTC. The encoded protein is CASSVAGYNEQFF.

This clone occurred once. The DNA for the CDR3 is TGTGCCAGCAGTTTAGATGGCCCGTTGCAGCAGTACTTC. Translation gives CASSLDGPLQQYF. The rearrangement links TRBV12-3 or TRBV12-4 to TRBJ2-7; D gene unclear. Trimming left V 1 base short and J 8 bases short, with 12 bases between. This CDR3 is built from 13 residues.

A note on this clone: The sample has other DNA sequences that encode this CDR3 too. The CDR3 nucleotides are TGTGCCAGCTCGGGGAGCGGGAGCTACAATGAGCAGTTCTTC. This sequence encodes CASSGSGSYNEQFF. V and J are TRBV9 and TRBJ2-1; 8 bases are shared with TRBD2. Per the germline V gene, CDR1 is SGDLS and CDR2 is YYNGEE. CDR3 length: 14 amino acids. With 7 bases clipped from V and 3 bases from J, the junction kept 6 bases outside the gene matches. Drawing the rest from reference TRBV9 and TRBJ2-1, the complete variable domain is DSGVTQTPKHLITATGQRVTLRCSPRSGDLSVYWYQQSLDQGLQFLIQYYNGEERAKGNILERFSAQQFPDLHSELNLSSLELGDSALYFCASSGSGSYNEQFFGPGTRLTVL.

The chain couples TRBV6-5 to TRBJ1-2, with D possibly TRBD1 on 5 matching bases. V lost 0 bases, J lost 6 bases, and 11 bases lay in between. The germline V gene has CDR1 MNHEY and CDR2 SVGAGI. CDR3 size: 14 residues. The CDR3 coding sequence is TGTGCCAGCAGTTACTCGGCAGGGTGGGATGGCTACACCTTC. As protein: CASSYSAGWDGYTF.

The chain links TRBV6-2 or TRBV6-3 to TRBJ1-2, with unresolved D. V was cut by 6 bases and J by 10 bases, with 15 bases left in between. CDR1 is MNHEY, CDR2 SVGEGT, per germline. The CDR3 is made up of 12 amino acids. This CDR3 reads CASSPGERVYTF. The CDR3 DNA is TGTGCCAGCAGCCCTGGGGAGAGGGTCTACACCTTC.

The chain couples TRBV7-2 to TRBJ1-5; no firm D call. Trimming removed 1 base at V and 1 base at J, with 8 bases between. Germline V CDR1 and CDR2: SGHTA, FQGNSA. CDR3 size: 15 residues. DNA for the CDR3: TGTGCCAGCAGCTTAGAAGTCGGGAGCAATCAGCCCCAGCATTTT. As protein: CASSLEVGSNQPQHF.

Comment on this clone: This specimen includes other DNA sequences encoding the same CDR3. This chain connects TRBV5-6 to TRBJ1-1, with 8 bases fitting TRBD1. After removal of 0 bases from V and 8 bases from J, the junction contained 0 bases not matched to a gene. The CDR3 loop spans 12 amino acids. Germline assignment: CDR1 SGHDT and CDR2 YYEEEE. Here the CDR3 reads CASSLGQGEAFF. The CDR3 DNA reads as TGTGCCAGCAGCTTGGGACAGGGGGAAGCTTTCTTT.

This chain uses TRBV6-2 or TRBV6-3 with TRBJ2-3, with 8 bases aligning to TRBD2. This CDR3 is built from 14 residues. The V gene end was trimmed by 2 bases and the J gene end by 9 bases; junction bases not matched to a gene: 7. Germline V gives CDR1 MNHEY, CDR2 SVGEGT. This CDR3 is CASSYRGGSGTQYF. In nucleotides, the CDR3 is TGTGCCAGCAGTTACCGGGGGGGGAGCGGGACGCAGTATTTT.

The genes are TRBV9 and TRBJ2-1; 7 bases are shared with TRBD2. Losses at the gene ends were 4 bases for V and 14 bases for J; bases not matched to a gene: 21. Germline loops: CDR1 SGDLS, CDR2 YYNGEE. CDR3 length equals 16 residues. The CDR3 coding sequence is TGTGCCAGCAGCCCCACCGCGCTAGCGGCCCACACGGGGGAGTTCTTC. Protein: CASSPTALAAHTGEFF. The entire variable domain, with the rest obtained from reference TRBV9 and TRBJ2-1, is as follows: DSGVTQTPKHLITATGQRVTLRCSPRSGDLSVYWYQQSLDQGLQFLIQYYNGEERAKGNILERFSAQQFPDLHSELNLSSLELGDSALYFCASSPTALAAHTGEFFGPGTRLTVL.